What follows are 16 T cell receptor beta chains derived from one specimen sequenced in a study of response to subunit inactivated influenza vaccine. MiXCR, applied by TCRdb to the RT-PCR reads, yields one record per CDR3 protein. The table shows 290,000 or so distinct CDR3 sequences, with roughly 22% occurring only once. Here the sequenced sample was PBMCs from blood, taken 21 months after vaccination. These receptors came from a man aged 50 to 69 who received an inactivated influenza vaccine.

The V gene is TRBV27, the J gene TRBJ1-5, with TRBD1 as a possible D gene (5 bases). The CDR3 covers 14 residues. The V and J ends lost 8 bases and 6 bases respectively, with 17 bases between them. CDR1 MNHEY and CDR2 SMNVEV come from the germline V gene (reference sequence). CDR3 in DNA: TGTGCCAGCGGGGACCCAAGTCGGAGTCAGCCCCAGCATTTT. This codes for CASGDPSRSQPQHF.

The CDR3 region is CASSYGIEQFF. For the CDR3, the DNA is TGTGCCAGCAGCTACGGAATTGAGCAGTTCTTC. The chain joins TRBV7-2 to TRBJ2-1; no clear D. This CDR3 contains 11 residues. CDR1 SGHTA and CDR2 FQGNSA come from the germline V gene. V was shortened by 4 bases and J by 9 bases, with 7 bases between the two germline ends.

V gene TRBV3-1 combines with J gene TRBJ2-2, with D unresolved. The ends were cut back, 0 bases at V and 0 bases at J, with 11 bases in the middle. The CDR3 runs to 17 residues. Germline CDR1 is LGHDT and CDR2 is YNNKEL (reference sequence). Here the CDR3 DNA reads TGTGCCAGCAGCCAAGATGTAGAAGTCACGAACACCGGGGAGCTGTTTTTT. Translation: CASSQDVEVTNTGELFF.

This clonotype was observed at least ten times. The chain combines TRBV11-2 with TRBJ2-7; 10 positions agree with TRBD2. Trimming at V came to 5 bases and at J to 9 bases, leaving 13 bases not matched to a gene. The CDR3 runs to 15 residues. Germline CDR1 is SGHAT and CDR2 is FQNNGV. The CDR3 loop is CASSTASGGSTPQYF. The CDR3 DNA reads as TGTGCCAGCAGCACCGCTAGCGGGGGTTCTACGCCGCAGTACTTC.

The chain recombines TRBV4-2 with TRBJ1-1; 7 bases align to TRBD1. Germline values: CDR1 LGHNA, CDR2 YNFKEQ. The trim removed 0 bases at V and 2 bases at J, leaving 15 bases unmatched. CDR3 length: 19 residues. The CDR3 DNA sequence: TGTGCCAGCAGCCAAGAGAGGACAGACAGGGTTCAGATAAACACTGAAGCTTTCTTT. Amino acids: CASSQERTDRVQINTEAFF.

The chain links TRBV11-2 to TRBJ2-1; D might be TRBD1 or TRBD2, each matching 5 bases. Between the trimmed V and J ends, which lost 3 bases and 3 bases, there was a span of 18 bases. CDR3 length equals 17 residues. The germline V gene has CDR1 SGHAT and CDR2 FQNNGV. The DNA for the CDR3 is TGTGCCAGCAGCTTCCGAGGGCAGCAGGGCCTCTACAATGAGCAGTTCTTC. It yields the protein CASSFRGQQGLYNEQFF.

In this sample, this clonotype turned up a few times. The V gene is TRBV12-3 or TRBV12-4, the J gene TRBJ1-2, with 9 bases aligning to TRBD1. The CDR3 is 13 amino acids. Unmatched junction bases numbered 2, after V lost 6 bases and J lost 3 bases. DNA for the CDR3: TGTGCCAGCAGGCGGACAGGGGACTATGGCTACACCTTC. As protein: CASRRTGDYGYTF.

The genes are TRBV30 and TRBJ1-5, with unresolved D. This CDR3 region has 13 residues. Germline values: CDR1 GTSNPN, CDR2 SVGIG (reference sequence). V was shortened by 0 bases and J by 9 bases, with 12 bases between the two germline ends. The CDR3 DNA sequence: TGTGCCTGGAGTGTACTGGAGGGAGGGCCCCAGCATTTT. Protein product: CAWSVLEGGPQHF.

This chain joins TRBV20-1 and TRBJ1-6; no clear D. This CDR3 is 16 amino acids long. CDR1 DFQATT and CDR2 SNEGSKA come from the germline V gene (reference sequence). Trimming stripped 6 bases from V and 3 bases from J, with 18 bases between. The CDR3: CSAHDRLRGYNSPLHF. For the CDR3, the DNA is TGCAGTGCCCATGACCGCCTGCGGGGCTATAATTCACCCCTCCACTTT.

This clonotype was picked up a small number of times. The genes are TRBV12-3 or TRBV12-4 and TRBJ1-6; D gene unclear. This CDR3 contains 14 residues. Between the trimmed V and J ends, which lost 2 bases and 3 bases, there was a span of 5 bases. DNA for the CDR3: TGTGCCAGCAGTTTATCCGTCTATAATTCACCCCTCCACTTT. This gives the protein CASSLSVYNSPLHF.

This clonotype turned up a few times. V usage is TRBV12-3 or TRBV12-4 and J usage is TRBJ1-2; D is possibly TRBD1 (6 bases). This CDR3 is built from 13 residues. V was clipped by 5 bases and J by 4 bases, with 11 bases between them. CDR3 coding DNA: TGTGCCAGCAGTATCAGGGGAGGCTATGGCTACACCTTC. Translating gives CASSIRGGYGYTF.

The gene calls are TRBV4-3 and TRBJ2-3; the D is unclear. Trimming stripped 0 bases from V and 1 base from J, with 14 bases between. Germline-derived CDR1 and CDR2 are LGHNA and YSLEER. The CDR3 is made up of 17 amino acids. The CDR3 spells CASSQESWWIGTDTQYF. CDR3 coding DNA: TGCGCCAGCAGCCAAGAGAGCTGGTGGATTGGCACAGATACGCAGTATTTT.

This clonotype was counted a few times. This chain links TRBV5-8 with TRBJ1-5, with TRBD1 identical over 8 bases. Germline V gene lookup returns CDR1 SGHTS and CDR2 YDEGEE. This CDR3 contains 17 residues. V dropped 4 bases and J dropped 4; count of bases not matched to a gene: 13. The chain's CDR3 is CASSKVYPTGGNQPQHF. The CDR3 DNA sequence: TGTGCCAGCAGCAAGGTCTATCCAACAGGGGGGAATCAGCCCCAGCATTTT.

The V call is TRBV7-8, the J call TRBJ2-2; 9 bases fit TRBD2. Looked up from germline, CDR1 is SGHVS and CDR2 is FQNEAQ. V lost 2 bases, J lost 3 bases, and 4 bases stayed unmatched. The CDR3 contains 16 residues. Written as DNA, the CDR3 is TGTGCCAGCAGCTTACCCCTAGCGGGGTACACCGGGGAGCTGTTTTTT. This gives the protein CASSLPLAGYTGELFF.

This clonotype was picked up a small number of times. The chain uses TRBV9 and TRBJ1-5; D gene ambiguous. CDR1 is SGDLS, CDR2 YYNGEE, per germline. The CDR3 runs 13 residues. The V gene lost 0 bases and the J gene lost 5 bases, with 6 bases spanning the gap. In DNA form, the CDR3 reads TGTGCCAGCAGCGTAGCCGTGGATCAGCCCCAGCATTTT. It encodes CASSVAVDQPQHF.

In this sample, this clonotype turned up a few times. The V and J genes are TRBV29-1 and TRBJ2-1; the match to TRBD2 covers 12 bases. The CDR3 spans 16 residues. With 2 bases clipped from V and 5 bases from J, the junction kept 7 bases outside the gene matches. Per the germline V gene, CDR1 is SQVTM and CDR2 is ANQGSEA. The CDR3 DNA follows: TGCAGCGTTGAACCGGGACTAGCGGGCGACGACAATGAGCAGTTCTTC. It is translated as CSVEPGLAGDDNEQFF.